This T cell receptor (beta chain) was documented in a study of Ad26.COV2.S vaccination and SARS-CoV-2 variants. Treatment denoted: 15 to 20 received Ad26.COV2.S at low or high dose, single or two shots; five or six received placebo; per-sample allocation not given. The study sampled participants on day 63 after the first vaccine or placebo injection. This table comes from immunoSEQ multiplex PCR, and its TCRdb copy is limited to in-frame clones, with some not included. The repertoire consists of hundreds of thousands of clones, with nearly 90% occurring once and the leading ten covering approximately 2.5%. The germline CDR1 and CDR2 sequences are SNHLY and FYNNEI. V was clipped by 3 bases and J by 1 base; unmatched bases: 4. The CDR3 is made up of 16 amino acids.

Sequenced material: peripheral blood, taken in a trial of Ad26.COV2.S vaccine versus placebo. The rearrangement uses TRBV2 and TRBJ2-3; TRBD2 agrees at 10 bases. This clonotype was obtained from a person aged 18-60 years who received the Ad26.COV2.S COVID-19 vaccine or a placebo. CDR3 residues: CASSDGTSDRTDTQYF. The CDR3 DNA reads TGTGCCAGCAGTGACGGGACTAGCGACCGCACAGATACGCAGTATTTT.